This record concerns one T cell receptor beta chain sequence. Produced via immunoSEQ multiplex PCR; TCRdb's table is partial and in-frame only. The table has about 11,000 clones, 65% to 90% seen once; the top ten hold roughly 20%. This entry is derived from a study of T cells in localized non-small cell lung cancer. CDR1 and CDR2 from the germline V gene are LNHDA and SQIVND (reference sequence). The CDR3 loop spans 13 amino acids. V lost 10 bases, J lost 3 bases, and 13 bases lay in between. Here the sequenced sample was peripheral blood mononuclear cells, taken before any cancer treatment. The clonotype originates from a female donor older than 55 with stage II lung adenocarcinoma. The gene calls are TRBV19 and TRBJ1-5; D is undetermined. The CDR3 protein is CATGPPYNQPQHF. The CDR3 nucleotides read TGTGCCACCGGGCCCCCTTACAATCAGCCCCAGCATTTT.